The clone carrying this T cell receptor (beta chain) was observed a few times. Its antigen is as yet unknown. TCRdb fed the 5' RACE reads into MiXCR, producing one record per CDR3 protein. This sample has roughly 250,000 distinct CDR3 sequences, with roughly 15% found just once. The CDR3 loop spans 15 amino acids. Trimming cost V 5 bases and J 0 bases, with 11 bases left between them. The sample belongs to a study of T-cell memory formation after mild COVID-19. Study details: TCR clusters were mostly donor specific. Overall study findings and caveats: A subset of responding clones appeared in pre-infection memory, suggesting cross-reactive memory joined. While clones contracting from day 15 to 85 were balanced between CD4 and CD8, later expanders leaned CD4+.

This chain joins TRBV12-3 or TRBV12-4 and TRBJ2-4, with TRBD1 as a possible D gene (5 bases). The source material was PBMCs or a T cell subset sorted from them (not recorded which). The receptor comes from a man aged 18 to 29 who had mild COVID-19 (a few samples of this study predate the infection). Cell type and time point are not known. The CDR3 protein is CASSDSTIAKNIQYF. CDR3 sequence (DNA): TGTGCCAGCAGTGACAGCACAATAGCCAAAAACATTCAGTACTTC.